This T cell receptor beta chain was identified during a study of cytomegalovirus exposure and HLA in healthy donors. For the study at large: A later analysis reported the same platform for the 95 to 150 validation repertoires and the roughly 700 first-cohort repertoires.

The validation cohort, a group of over a hundred subjects, included the donors and was separate from the roughly 670-subject first cohort. Study results and limitations: Cytomegalovirus status, reportedly, was diagnosed with high specificity and sensitivity by the classifier.

The CDR3 has 15 amino acids. CDR1 and CDR2 (germline): MGHRA, YSYEKL. V was trimmed by 7 bases and J by 0 bases, leaving 12 bases between them. Libraries were prepared by immunoSEQ multiplex PCR; TCRdb keeps only in-frame clonotypes and omits some of them. The top ten hold about 1% of the sample, which has a few hundred thousand clones, 75% to 95% seen once. Remarks on this clone: The antigen remains undetermined.

The rearrangement joins TRBV4-1 to TRBJ2-2, with D hard to call. The sequence was collected from a woman aged 18-30 years in good health and CMV-seronegative. The specimen sequenced was PBMCs. In DNA, the CDR3 is TGCGCCAGCACCAGAACGCTCACGAACACCGGGGAGCTGTTTTTT. Protein product: CASTRTLTNTGELFF.